These 25 T cell receptor beta chains came from one sample sequenced in a study of blood T cell repertoires in COVID-19. The assay was immunoSEQ multiplex PCR, and TCRdb's table has in-frame clones only and misses some. The repertoire holds some 150,000 clones, with 80% to 90% as singletons. Source material: peripheral blood. The receptors were gathered from a man between 65 and 85 years old with acute or convalescent COVID-19.

This clone has a single count. The chain recombines TRBV5-1 with TRBJ1-1; 9 bases align to TRBD1. Per the germline V gene, CDR1 is SGHRS and CDR2 is YFSETQ. Unmatched junction bases numbered 3, after V lost 3 bases and J lost 3 bases. The CDR3 runs to 14 residues. This chain's CDR3 is CASSSGQGHTEAFF. The CDR3 DNA is TGCGCCAGCAGCTCTGGACAGGGGCACACTGAAGCTTTCTTT.

This clone was counted only a few times. V gene TRBV27 combines with J gene TRBJ2-7; D perhaps matches TRBD1 (6 bases). CDR1 MNHEY and CDR2 SMNVEV come from the germline V gene (reference sequence). Trimming left V 3 bases short and J 2 bases short, with 17 bases between. The CDR3 sequence is 16 residues long. This CDR3 is CASSFRGRDPPYEQYF. In nucleotides, the CDR3 is TGTGCCAGCAGTTTCAGGGGCCGGGACCCTCCCTACGAGCAGTACTTC.

The chain is built from TRBV27 and TRBJ2-5; 13 nucleotides line up with TRBD2. After removal of 8 bases from V and 4 bases from J, the junction contained 10 bases not matched to a gene. Per germline, CDR1 MNHEY and CDR2 SMNVEV (reference sequence). The CDR3 covers 16 residues. The CDR3, as DNA: TGTGCCAGCCAAACTAGCGGGAGGGCAGGGGGAGAGACCCAGTACTTC. As protein: CASQTSGRAGGETQYF.

V usage is TRBV9 and J usage is TRBJ2-3; D is undetermined. CDR1 SGDLS and CDR2 YYNGEE come from the germline V gene. With 0 bases removed from V and 6 bases from J, the gap between germline ends came to 8 bases. CDR3 length equals 13 residues. The CDR3, as DNA: TGTGCCAGCAGCGTAGGCTCCGGGGATACGCAGTATTTT. Its protein is CASSVGSGDTQYF.

The chain is built from TRBV6-5 and TRBJ2-5; weak D call: TRBD2 (6 bases). The V and J ends lost 0 bases and 2 bases respectively, with 10 bases between them. Germline CDR1 reads MNHEY; CDR2 reads SVGAGI. The CDR3 sequence is 15 residues long. CDR3 amino acids: CASSYSPGLQETQYF. The CDR3 nucleotides read TGTGCCAGCAGTTACTCACCGGGACTTCAAGAGACCCAGTACTTC.

The V gene is TRBV19, the J gene TRBJ2-7, with D possibly being TRBD2 (6 bases). V lost 2 bases, J lost 0 bases, and 17 bases lay in between. The germline gives CDR1 LNHDA, CDR2 SQIVND (reference sequence). This CDR3 has 17 amino acids. CDR3 residues: CASSIRVGGTSSYEQYF. CDR3 DNA: TGTGCCAGTAGTATAAGAGTAGGAGGGACGAGCTCCTACGAGCAGTACTTC.

This chain links TRBV6-5 with TRBJ2-5; TRBD2 might be the D (6 bases). The CDR3 consists of 13 residues. Trimming removed 9 bases at V and 5 bases at J, with 16 bases between. Germline loops: CDR1 MNHEY, CDR2 SVGAGI. CDR3 sequence reads: CASKRLDEETQYF. The CDR3 DNA reads TGTGCCAGTAAGAGACTAGACGAGGAGACCCAGTACTTC.

This rearrangement joins TRBV5-1 to TRBJ2-3; 7 bases map to TRBD2. The CDR3 runs to 16 residues. Germline lookup yields CDR1 SGHRS and CDR2 YFSETQ. V trimming: 4 bases; J trimming: 0 bases; junction bases outside the gene matches: 8. The CDR3 DNA reads TGCGCCAGCAGCCCCTTGGGAGCGGGGAGCACAGATACGCAGTATTTT. It is translated as CASSPLGAGSTDTQYF. The whole variable domain, remainder taken from reference TRBV5-1 and TRBJ2-3, is KAGVTQTPRYLIKTRGQQVTLSCSPISGHRSVSWYQQTPGQGLQFLFEYFSETQRNKGNFPGRFSGRQFSNSRSEMNVSTLELGDSALYLCASSPLGAGSTDTQYFGPGTRLTVL.

This chain links TRBV7-9 with TRBJ2-7, with 7 positions matching TRBD2. After removal of 3 bases from V and 0 bases from J, the junction contained 5 bases not matched to a gene. CDR1 and CDR2 (germline): SEHNR, FQNEAQ (reference sequence). This CDR3 is 15 amino acids long. The CDR3 coding sequence is TGTGCCAGCAGCTTCGGGGAGGGACTCTCCTACGAGCAGTACTTC. This translates into CASSFGEGLSYEQYF. Full variable domain (missing parts from reference TRBV7-9 and TRBJ2-7): DTGVSQNPRHKITKRGQNVTFRCDPISEHNRLYWYRQTLGQGPEFLTYFQNEAQLEKSRLLSDRFSAERPKGSFSTLEIQRTEQGDSAMYLCASSFGEGLSYEQYFGPGTRLTVT.

This chain connects TRBV5-1 to TRBJ2-3; tentative D call: TRBD2 (6 bases). The CDR3 totals 16 residues. Trimming stripped 4 bases from V and 1 base from J, with 16 bases between. In germline, CDR1 is SGHRS, CDR2 YFSETQ. The CDR3 reads CASSTQPGAGTDTQYF. The CDR3 DNA reads TGCGCCAGCAGCACACAGCCGGGAGCGGGCACAGATACGCAGTATTTT.

V and J are TRBV21-1 and TRBJ1-5; the table's D call, TRBD1, has no DNA check behind it. TRBV21-1 is deemed a pseudogene. This CDR3 contains 16 residues. The CDR3 DNA follows: TGTGCCAGCAGCAAGGTGGGCAGGGGTGTTTATCAGCCCCAGCATTTT. Its protein is CASSKVGRGVYQPQHF.

The chain is built from TRBV7-3 and TRBJ1-2; 8 nucleotides match TRBD1. Losses at the gene ends were 4 bases for V and 3 bases for J; bases not matched to a gene: 7. The CDR3 consists of 15 residues. Looked up from germline, CDR1 is SGHTA and CDR2 is FQGTGA. The CDR3 loop is CASSWTGTSDYGYTF. The CDR3 coding sequence is TGTGCCAGCAGCTGGACAGGGACTTCCGACTATGGCTACACCTTC.

This clone was recorded once. The chain uses TRBV13 and TRBJ2-3; 11 bases agree with TRBD2. The junction had 9 bases not matched to a gene; V was cut back by 5 bases and J by 2 bases. CDR3 length: 17 residues. CDR1 and CDR2 (germline): PRHDT, FYEKMQ (reference sequence). CDR3 in amino acids: CASSRGLAARATDTQYF. The CDR3 DNA reads as TGTGCCAGCAGCCGGGGACTAGCGGCCAGGGCCACAGATACGCAGTATTTT.

The chain is built from TRBV6-2 or TRBV6-3 and TRBJ2-4; no definite D call. Germline-derived CDR1 and CDR2 are MNHEY and SVGEGT. Trimming removed 6 bases from V and 4 bases from J, with 13 bases in between. The CDR3 runs to 14 residues. CDR3: CASSAQGGKNIQYF. The CDR3 region has the DNA TGTGCCAGCAGCGCGCAAGGCGGAAAAAACATTCAGTACTTC.

The chain recombines TRBV9 with TRBJ1-1; no clear D gene. The CDR3 consists of 15 residues. Per the germline V gene, CDR1 is SGDLS and CDR2 is YYNGEE. V was cut by 0 bases and J by 4 bases, with 13 bases left in between. The CDR3 loop reads CASSVGDGRLTEAFF. CDR3 DNA sequence: TGTGCCAGCAGCGTAGGAGACGGAAGACTCACTGAAGCTTTCTTT.

The chain combines TRBV5-1 with TRBJ2-6; the match to TRBD1 covers 7 bases. Germline V CDR1 and CDR2: SGHRS, YFSETQ. The CDR3 has 15 amino acids. Trimming took 4 bases from V and 8 from J; bases not matched to a gene: 9. The chain's CDR3 is CASSPLTGLTNVLTF. The CDR3 DNA sequence: TGCGCCAGCAGCCCACTGACAGGGTTGACCAACGTCCTGACTTTC.

The chain uses TRBV18 and TRBJ2-7; TRBD2 aligns across 13 bases. CDR1 and CDR2 from the germline V gene are KGHSH and LQKENI. The CDR3 loop spans 16 amino acids. V gave up 5 bases and J gave up 6 bases; unmatched junction bases: 10. The DNA for the CDR3 is TGTGCCAGCTCATCAGGACTAGCGGGAGTCATCGGCGAGCAGTACTTC. It yields the protein CASSSGLAGVIGEQYF.

The chain carries TRBV28 and TRBJ1-2, with 8 bases lining up with TRBD1. Trimming removed 3 bases from V and 4 bases from J; junction bases left unmatched: 7. Germline V lookup: CDR1 MDHEN, CDR2 SYDVKM. This CDR3 has 15 amino acids. The CDR3 nucleotides are TGTGCCAGCAGTTTCCCCCTCGGACAGGGCTATGGCTACACCTTC. Residues: CASSFPLGQGYGYTF.

This chain uses TRBV9 with TRBJ1-1; unclear D gene. V dropped 4 bases and J dropped 0 bases, with 7 bases sitting between them. The CDR3 spans 13 residues. Per germline, CDR1 SGDLS and CDR2 YYNGEE. DNA of the CDR3: TGTGCCAGCAGCTTCACAGTGAACACTGAAGCTTTCTTT. Protein: CASSFTVNTEAFF.

This clone appeared once. The chain is built from TRBV28 and TRBJ1-2; no reliable D call. The V gene's germline CDR1 is MDHEN and CDR2 SYDVKM. V gave up 2 bases and J gave up 4 bases, with 5 bases separating them. This CDR3 contains 12 residues. Here the CDR3 DNA reads TGTGCCAGCAGTTTACAGGTCTATGGCTACACCTTC. This gives the protein CASSLQVYGYTF.

The J gene is TRBJ2-3, the V gene TRBV5-6; D is possibly TRBD1 (6 bases). CDR3 length: 15 residues. Between the trimmed V and J ends, which lost 3 bases and 0 bases, there was a span of 11 bases. Germline CDR1 SGHDT, CDR2 YYEEEE. CDR3 in amino acids: CASSSTGLSTDTQYF. The CDR3 nucleotides read TGTGCCAGCAGCTCGACAGGTCTTAGCACAGATACGCAGTATTTT.

V gene TRBV3-1 (or the pseudogene TRBV3-2) combines with J gene TRBJ2-4; D may be TRBD1 (5 bases). V lost 0 bases and J 4 bases, leaving 7 bases between the germline ends. Germline CDR1 and CDR2: LGHDT and YNNKEL (reference sequence). The CDR3 extends over 14 amino acids. The CDR3 DNA reads TGTGCCAGCAGCCAAGAAGACAGAAAAAACATTCAGTACTTC. This sequence encodes CASSQEDRKNIQYF.

This clone was found once. This chain joins TRBV4-2 and TRBJ2-3, with TRBD2 matching 7 bases. The CDR3 has 17 amino acids. V lost 3 bases, J lost 0 bases, and 9 bases stayed unmatched. The V gene's germline CDR1 is LGHNA and CDR2 YNFKEQ. DNA of the CDR3: TGTGCCAGCAGCCAGAGAACGGGAGGATCTAGCACAGATACGCAGTATTTT. It specifies CASSQRTGGSSTDTQYF.

The chain links TRBV7-2 to TRBJ1-2; D may be TRBD1 (6 bases). Germline-derived CDR1 and CDR2 are SGHTA and FQGNSA. This CDR3 is 13 amino acids long. V lost 5 bases to trimming and J lost 4 bases, with 11 bases between them. CDR3 in amino acids: CASSPQGGYGYTF. CDR3 bases: TGTGCCAGCAGCCCACAGGGTGGCTATGGCTACACCTTC.

This rearrangement joins TRBV30 to TRBJ1-5, with TRBD1 matching 10 bases. V lost 5 bases, J lost 1 base, and 2 bases stayed unmatched. Germline CDR1 is GTSNPN and CDR2 is SVGIG (reference sequence). The CDR3 covers 14 residues. DNA of the CDR3: TGTGCCTGGGGGGACAGGGGAAGCAATCAGCCCCAGCATTTT. It translates to CAWGDRGSNQPQHF.